A selection of T cell receptor beta chains follows, all from one sample in a study of cytomegalovirus exposure and HLA in healthy donors. Data came from immunoSEQ multiplex PCR; TCRdb stores just in-frame clones and leaves some out. The sample holds roughly 100,000 clones, less than 85% seen once. Sequencing was done on a sample of PBMCs. The origin of the receptors is a woman younger than 30 in good health and CMV-seropositive. Each CDR3 is given with its conserved first and last residue. A D gene is named only where the DNA matches it firmly. Clone size is stated in some rows and not others, as once, few, many or a class when expanded.

clone_size,v_call,j_call,d_call,cdr3_aa,cdr3_nt
NA,TRBV6-1,TRBJ2-3,TRBD2,CASSDSGTGTDTQYF,TGTGCCAGCAGCGATAGCGGGACTGGCACAGATACGCAGTATTTT
NA,TRBV4-2,TRBJ2-7,NA,CASSQVGTSRYVEQYF,TGTGCCAGCAGCCAAGTGGGGACATCCCGCTATGTCGAGCAGTACTTC
NA,TRBV7-9,TRBJ2-4,TRBD2,CASSLASGSFHIQYF,TGTGCCAGCAGCTTAGCGAGCGGGAGTTTCCACATTCAGTACTTC
NA,TRBV5-1,TRBJ1-5,NA,CASSLDRFNQPQHF,TGCGCCAGCAGCTTGGACAGGTTCAATCAGCCCCAGCATTTT
NA,TRBV7-2,TRBJ2-1,NA,CASSLSPNSYNEQFF,TGTGCCAGCAGCTTATCTCCTAACTCCTACAATGAGCAGTTCTTC
once,TRBV7-9,TRBJ2-2,NA,CASSLEGFAGELFF,TGTGCCAGCAGCTTAGAGGGGTTTGCCGGGGAGCTGTTTTTT
NA,TRBV28,TRBJ2-7,NA,CASSPTFGNEQYF,TGTGCCAGCAGTCCAACATTCGGGAACGAGCAGTACTTC
NA,TRBV9,TRBJ2-1,TRBD2,CASSWTSVYNEQFF,TGTGCCAGCAGCTGGACTAGCGTTTACAATGAGCAGTTCTTC
NA,TRBV7-9,TRBJ2-1,NA,CAAPIRDSYNEQFF,TGTGCCGCACCCATTCGGGACTCCTACAATGAGCAGTTCTTC
once,TRBV6-5,TRBJ1-6,NA,CASSYPNSPLHF,TGTGCCAGCAGTTATCCAAATTCACCCCTCCACTTT
NA,TRBV28,TRBJ2-5,NA,CASRTHGGQETQYF,TGTGCCAGCAGGACCCACGGCGGACAAGAGACCCAGTACTTC
NA,TRBV10-3,TRBJ1-5,TRBD1,CAIRKGQGSNQPQHF,TGTGCCATCAGGAAAGGACAGGGTAGCAATCAGCCCCAGCATTTT
NA,TRBV5-1,TRBJ1-2,NA,CASSSSGGGHRYGYTF,TGCGCCAGCAGCTCCTCGGGTGGGGGACACCGCTATGGCTACACCTTC
NA,TRBV4-1,TRBJ1-1,NA,CASSGPLLGTEAFF,TGCGCCAGCAGCGGGCCACTGCTGGGCACTGAAGCTTTCTTT
NA,TRBV7-2,TRBJ1-2,TRBD1,CASRSGTGNYGYTF,TGTGCCAGCAGATCCGGGACAGGGAACTATGGCTACACCTTC
NA,TRBV5-4,TRBJ2-5,NA,CASSLDPPGKETQYF,TGTGCCAGCAGCTTGGATCCACCCGGGAAAGAGACCCAGTACTTC
NA,TRBV28,TRBJ2-7,NA,CASSLSYRDYEQYF,TGTGCCAGCAGTTTATCCTACAGGGACTACGAGCAGTACTTC
NA,TRBV2,TRBJ1-6,NA,CASSEGSLSYNSPLHF,TGTGCCAGCAGTGAGGGGAGCCTCTCCTATAATTCACCCCTCCACTTT
NA,TRBV13,TRBJ2-1,NA,CASSLSPRGNNEQFF,TGTGCCAGCAGCTTAAGTCCCAGGGGCAACAATGAGCAGTTCTTC
NA,TRBV9,TRBJ2-2,NA,CASSGRVYTGELFF,TGTGCCAGCAGCGGCCGGGTCTACACCGGGGAGCTGTTTTTT
NA,TRBV19,TRBJ2-1,TRBD2,CASSMTSGPLYVYNEQFF,TGTGCCAGTAGTATGACTAGCGGGCCACTGTACGTATACAATGAGCAGTTCTTC
NA,TRBV4-1,TRBJ1-5,TRBD1,CAIAQGVGQPQHF,TGCGCCATCGCACAGGGGGTGGGACAGCCCCAGCATTTT
once,TRBV27,TRBJ1-6,NA,CASRNGQSSPLHF,TGTGCCAGCAGGAATGGACAGTCATCCCCCCTCCACTTT
few,TRBV4-1,TRBJ2-2,TRBD2,CASSQGLAGESNTGELFF,TGCGCCAGCAGCCAAGGACTAGCGGGAGAATCGAACACCGGGGAGCTGTTTTTT
NA,TRBV7-9,TRBJ1-1,NA,CSSSLGEAEAFF,TGTTCCAGCAGCTTAGGAGAAGCTGAAGCTTTCTTT
NA,TRBV5-6,TRBJ2-7,NA,CASSLWSSYEQYF,TGTGCCAGCAGCTTGTGGAGCTCCTACGAGCAGTACTTC
NA,TRBV29-1,TRBJ2-1,NA,CSATYNEQFF,TGCAGCGCCACTTACAATGAGCAGTTCTTC